Below are 9 T cell receptor beta chains sequenced from a single sample in a study of Graves' ophthalmopathy and Graves' hyperthyroidism. The TCR beta CDR3 regions underwent amplification from RNA transcripts. A first-round RT-PCR used HTBI primers, followed by a second-round multiplex PCR. TCRdb re-called the multiplex PCR reads through MiXCR, storing one row per CDR3 protein. The data contain 170,000 or so distinct CDR3 sequences, over 35% of them singletons. Material: peripheral blood. These receptor sequences come from a woman aged 40 to 50 with Graves' ophthalmopathy.

This clonotype appeared many times. The genes are TRBV4-1 and TRBJ1-5; 8 nucleotides align to TRBD1. V lost 0 bases, J lost 6 bases, and 16 bases stayed unmatched. The CDR3 totals 19 residues. Germline-derived CDR1 and CDR2 are MGHRA and YSYEKL. CDR3 nucleotide sequence: TGCGCCAGCAGCCAAGATAGTAGGGCAGGGGGCATCGTGGGTCAGCCCCAGCATTTT. Encoded protein: CASSQDSRAGGIVGQPQHF.

The rearrangement joins TRBV29-1 to TRBJ2-4, with D perhaps TRBD2 (5 bases). This CDR3 is 15 amino acids long. V lost 0 bases and J 0 bases, leaving 9 bases between the germline ends. Germline V lookup: CDR1 SQVTM, CDR2 ANQGSEA. CDR3 coding DNA: TGCAGCGTTGAAGATCGGACTTTAGCCAAAAACATTCAGTACTTC. Translated: CSVEDRTLAKNIQYF.

At least ten counts were recorded for this clonotype. A much larger clone differs from this one at a single base, so this may be a read error. The rearrangement uses TRBV2 and TRBJ1-1; D might be TRBD1 (5 bases). Germline assignment: CDR1 SNHLY and CDR2 FYNNEI. The CDR3 sequence is 14 residues long. The CDR3 protein is CAGSPRRGGTEAFF. CDR3 nucleotides: TGTGCCGGCAGCCCGAGAAGGGGCGGCACTGAAGCTTTCTTT.

This clonotype was detected many times. The rearrangement links TRBV19 to TRBJ2-2; D gene uncertain. Trimming shortened V by 3 bases and J by 7 bases, and 12 bases separated the two germline ends. Germline CDR1 is LNHDA and CDR2 is SQIVND (reference sequence). The CDR3 is made up of 14 amino acids. CDR3 coding DNA: TGTGCCAGTAGTATTCAGAGGTCTAGCGGGGAGCTGTTTTTT. Protein sequence: CASSIQRSSGELFF.

This chain joins TRBV7-2 and TRBJ1-5, with D possibly matching TRBD1 (5 bases). Trimming took 5 bases from V and 9 from J, leaving 11 bases between them. This CDR3 has 12 amino acids. Germline V lookup: CDR1 SGHTA, CDR2 FQGNSA. The CDR3 reads CASSRFQGPQHF. The CDR3 DNA reads TGTGCCAGCAGCCGTTTTCAGGGGCCCCAGCATTTT.

In this sample, this clonotype turned up many times. The J gene is TRBJ1-5, the V gene TRBV20-1, with 11 nucleotides matching TRBD1. This CDR3 comprises 16 residues. Trimming at V came to 2 bases and at J to 5 bases, leaving 8 bases not matched to a gene. Germline assignment: CDR1 DFQATT and CDR2 SNEGSKA (reference sequence). DNA of the CDR3: TGCAGTGCTAGAAGCCCCGGGACAGGGGGGGATCAGCCCCAGCATTTT. Its protein product is CSARSPGTGGDQPQHF.

The genes are TRBV6-2 or TRBV6-3 and TRBJ2-7, with D unresolved. V lost 2 bases to trimming and J lost 4 bases, with 9 bases between them. The CDR3 runs 13 residues. Germline CDR1 and CDR2: MNHEY and SVGEGT. The CDR3 DNA follows: TGTGCCAGCAGTTACGAGAAATCGTACGAGCAGTACTTC. Protein product: CASSYEKSYEQYF.

This clonotype was seen many times. This chain joins TRBV28 and TRBJ1-5, with TRBD1 as a possible D gene (6 bases). Trimming pared 2 bases from V and 12 bases from J, leaving 11 bases between. Per germline, CDR1 MDHEN and CDR2 SYDVKM. This CDR3 has 12 residues. Here the CDR3 DNA reads TGTGCCAGCAGTTTAGGACAGCCTGGCCAGCATTTT. Its protein is CASSLGQPGQHF.

This clonotype was detected ten times or more. This chain joins TRBV4-1 and TRBJ1-2, with a possible D match to TRBD1 (5 bases). Trimming took 0 bases from V and 2 from J, leaving 10 bases between them. CDR1 and CDR2 (germline): MGHRA, YSYEKL. This CDR3 comprises 15 residues. The DNA of the CDR3 is TGCGCCAGCAGCCAAGATCCGGCAGGGAACTATGGCTACACCTTC. Its protein product is CASSQDPAGNYGYTF.